This TCR beta chain was obtained from a study of CXCR3-negative and CXCR3-positive naive CD8 T cells. A word on this clonotype: Antigen unknown.

The germline V gene has CDR1 SQVTM and CDR2 ANQGSEA. The CDR3 is made up of 13 amino acids. In preparing the TRB cDNA libraries, 5' RACE with UMI labels was used. Each CDR3 protein gets one entry in TCRdb, which reprocessed the 5' RACE reads and gives no DNA. This sample lists over 50,000 distinct CDR3 sequences; its ten largest clones have around 0.8%. CD45RO-CCR7+CD27+CD95- characterized naive CD8+ T cells. Study-level findings and limits: For CXCR3-positive naive cells, TRB CDR3s were more hydrophobic than those of CXCR3-negative naive cells. Similar levels of surface CD5 were seen between naive subsets; TCR strength was inferred from TRB CDR3 properties. CXCR3 expression dropped partially after cryopreservation, and most assays relied on fresh PBMCs. Diversity was high in both naive subsets and much lower in memory cells.

This receptor was identified in a human donor in good health. Some clones in this sample may be carry-over from other donors' samples. The source material was naive CXCR3+ CD8+ T cells from blood. Regarding subset: CD45RO-CCR7+CD27+CD95- naive CD8+ T cells expressing CXCR3 (TNR3+). V gene TRBV29-1 combines with J gene TRBJ2-5; TCRdb designates TRBD1, a call that cannot be tested without DNA. The CDR3 loop is CSVPGTEQETQYF.